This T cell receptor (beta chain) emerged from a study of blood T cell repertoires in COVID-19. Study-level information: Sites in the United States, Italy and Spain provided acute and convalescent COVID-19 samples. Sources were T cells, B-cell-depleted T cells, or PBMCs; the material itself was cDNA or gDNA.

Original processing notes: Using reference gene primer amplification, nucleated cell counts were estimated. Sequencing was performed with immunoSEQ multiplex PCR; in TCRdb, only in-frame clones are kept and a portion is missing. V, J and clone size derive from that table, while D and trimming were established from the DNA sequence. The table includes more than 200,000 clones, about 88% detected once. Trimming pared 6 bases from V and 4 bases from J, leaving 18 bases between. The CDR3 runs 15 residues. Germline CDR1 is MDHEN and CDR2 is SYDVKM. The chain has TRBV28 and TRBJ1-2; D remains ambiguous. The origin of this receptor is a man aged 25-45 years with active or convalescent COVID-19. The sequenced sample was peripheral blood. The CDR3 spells CASSSEVSLGYGYTF. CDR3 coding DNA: TGTGCCAGCAGCTCCGAGGTCTCCCTTGGCTATGGCTACACCTTC.